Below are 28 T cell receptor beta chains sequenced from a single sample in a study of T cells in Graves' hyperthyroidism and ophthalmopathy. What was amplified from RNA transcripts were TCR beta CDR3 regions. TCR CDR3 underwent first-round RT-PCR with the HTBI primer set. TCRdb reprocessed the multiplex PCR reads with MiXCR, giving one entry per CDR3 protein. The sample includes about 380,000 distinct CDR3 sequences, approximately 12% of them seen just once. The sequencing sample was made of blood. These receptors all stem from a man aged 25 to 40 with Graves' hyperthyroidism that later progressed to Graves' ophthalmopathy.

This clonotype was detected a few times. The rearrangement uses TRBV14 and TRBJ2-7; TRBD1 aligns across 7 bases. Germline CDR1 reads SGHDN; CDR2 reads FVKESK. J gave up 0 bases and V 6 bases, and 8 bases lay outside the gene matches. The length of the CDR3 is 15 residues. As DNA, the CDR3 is TGTGCCAGCAGACGGACAGGTAGCAGCTCCTACGAGCAGTACTTC. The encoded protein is CASRRTGSSSYEQYF.

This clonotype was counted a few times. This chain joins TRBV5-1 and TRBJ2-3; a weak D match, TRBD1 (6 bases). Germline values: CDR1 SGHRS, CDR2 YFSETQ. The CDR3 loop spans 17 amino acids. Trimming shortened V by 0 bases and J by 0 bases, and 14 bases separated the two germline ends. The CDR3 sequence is CASSLVGQHTSTDTQYF. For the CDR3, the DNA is TGCGCCAGCAGCTTGGTTGGACAGCACACTAGCACAGATACGCAGTATTTT.

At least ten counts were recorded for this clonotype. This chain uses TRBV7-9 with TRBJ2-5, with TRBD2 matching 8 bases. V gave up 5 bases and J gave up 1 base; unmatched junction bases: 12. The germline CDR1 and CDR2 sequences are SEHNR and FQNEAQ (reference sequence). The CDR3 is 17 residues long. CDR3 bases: TGTGCCAGCAGCACCCCATGGCGGGGGGCGCTCCAAGAGACCCAGTACTTC. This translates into CASSTPWRGALQETQYF.

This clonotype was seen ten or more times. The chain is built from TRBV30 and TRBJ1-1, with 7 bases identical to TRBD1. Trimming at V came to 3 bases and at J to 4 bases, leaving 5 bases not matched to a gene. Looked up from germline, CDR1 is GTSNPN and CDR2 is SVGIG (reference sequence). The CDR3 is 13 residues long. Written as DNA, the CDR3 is TGTGCCTGGAGGGGGGCAGGGGGCACTGAAGCTTTCTTT. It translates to CAWRGAGGTEAFF.

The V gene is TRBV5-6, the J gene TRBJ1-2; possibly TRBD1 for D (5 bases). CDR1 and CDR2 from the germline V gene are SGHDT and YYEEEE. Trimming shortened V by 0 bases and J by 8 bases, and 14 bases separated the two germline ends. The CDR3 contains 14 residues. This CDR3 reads CASSLGQGMTGYTF. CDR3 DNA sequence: TGTGCCAGCAGCTTGGGGCAGGGAATGACAGGCTACACCTTC. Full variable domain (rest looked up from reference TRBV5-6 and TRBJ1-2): DAGVTQSPTHLIKTRGQQVTLRCSPKSGHDTVSWYQQALGQGPQFIFQYYEEEERQRGNFPDRFSGHQFPNYSSELNVNALLLGDSALYLCASSLGQGMTGYTFGSGTRLTVV.

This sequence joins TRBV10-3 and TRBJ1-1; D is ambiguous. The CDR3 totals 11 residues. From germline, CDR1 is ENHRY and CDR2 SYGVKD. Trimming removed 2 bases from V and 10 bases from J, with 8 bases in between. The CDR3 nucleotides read TGTGCCATCAGTGAGAGCTCGGGAGCTTTCTTT. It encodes CAISESSGAFF.

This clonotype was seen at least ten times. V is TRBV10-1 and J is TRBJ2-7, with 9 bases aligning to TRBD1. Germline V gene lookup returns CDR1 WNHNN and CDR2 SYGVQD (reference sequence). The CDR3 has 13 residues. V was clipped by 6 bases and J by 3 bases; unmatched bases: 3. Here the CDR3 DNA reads TGCGCCAGCAGCGGACAGGGGATCTACGAGCAGTACTTC. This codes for CASSGQGIYEQYF.

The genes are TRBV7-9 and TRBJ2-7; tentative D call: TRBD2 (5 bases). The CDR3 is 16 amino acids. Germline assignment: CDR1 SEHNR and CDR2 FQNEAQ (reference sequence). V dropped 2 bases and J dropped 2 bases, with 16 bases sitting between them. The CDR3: CASSLLVEGPTYEQYF. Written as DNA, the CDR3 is TGTGCCAGCAGCTTATTGGTCGAGGGCCCCACCTACGAGCAGTACTTC.

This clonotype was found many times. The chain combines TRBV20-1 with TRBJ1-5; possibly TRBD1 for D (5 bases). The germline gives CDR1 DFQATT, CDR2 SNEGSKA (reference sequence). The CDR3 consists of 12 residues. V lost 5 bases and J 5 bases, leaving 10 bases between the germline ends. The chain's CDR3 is CSAGGFDQPQHF. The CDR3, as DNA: TGCAGTGCTGGGGGGTTTGATCAGCCCCAGCATTTT.

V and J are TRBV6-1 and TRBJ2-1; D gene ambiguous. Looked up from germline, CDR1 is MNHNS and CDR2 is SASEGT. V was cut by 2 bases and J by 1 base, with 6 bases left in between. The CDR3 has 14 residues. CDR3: CASSELESYNEQFF. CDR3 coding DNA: TGTGCCAGCAGTGAACTAGAGTCCTACAATGAGCAGTTCTTC.

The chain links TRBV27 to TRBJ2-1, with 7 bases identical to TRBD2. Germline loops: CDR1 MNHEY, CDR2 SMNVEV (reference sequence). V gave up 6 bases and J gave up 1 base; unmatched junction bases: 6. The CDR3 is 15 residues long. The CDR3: CASSQAGRSYNEQFF. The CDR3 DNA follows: TGTGCCAGCAGCCAAGCGGGGCGATCCTACAATGAGCAGTTCTTC.

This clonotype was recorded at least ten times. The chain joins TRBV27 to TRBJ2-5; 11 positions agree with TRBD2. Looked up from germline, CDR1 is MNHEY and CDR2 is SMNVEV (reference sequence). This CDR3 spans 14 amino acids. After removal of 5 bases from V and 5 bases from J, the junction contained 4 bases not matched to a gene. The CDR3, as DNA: TGTGCCAGCAGTCTCACTAGCGGGGGTGAGACCCAGTACTTC. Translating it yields CASSLTSGGETQYF.

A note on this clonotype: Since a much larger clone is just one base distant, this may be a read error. DNA for the CDR3: TGCGCCAGCAGCTTGGGGAATACAGGGAACACTGAAGCTTCCTTT. Its translation: CASSLGNTGNTEASF. The V and J genes are TRBV5-1 and TRBJ1-1, with D perhaps TRBD1 (6 bases). The CDR3 is 15 amino acids. Germline V gene lookup returns CDR1 SGHRS and CDR2 YFSETQ.

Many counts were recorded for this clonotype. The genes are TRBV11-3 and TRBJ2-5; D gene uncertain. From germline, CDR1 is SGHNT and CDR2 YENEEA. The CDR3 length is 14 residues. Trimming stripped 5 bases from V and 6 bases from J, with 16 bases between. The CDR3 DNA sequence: TGTGCCAGCAGCAAGACTCCAGGCGGAAAGACCCAGTACTTC. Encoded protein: CASSKTPGGKTQYF.

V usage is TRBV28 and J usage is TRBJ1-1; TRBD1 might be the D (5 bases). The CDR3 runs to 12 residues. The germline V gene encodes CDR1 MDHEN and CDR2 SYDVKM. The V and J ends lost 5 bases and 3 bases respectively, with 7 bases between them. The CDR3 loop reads CASSGHHTEAFF. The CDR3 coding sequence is TGTGCCAGCAGTGGACACCACACTGAAGCTTTCTTT.

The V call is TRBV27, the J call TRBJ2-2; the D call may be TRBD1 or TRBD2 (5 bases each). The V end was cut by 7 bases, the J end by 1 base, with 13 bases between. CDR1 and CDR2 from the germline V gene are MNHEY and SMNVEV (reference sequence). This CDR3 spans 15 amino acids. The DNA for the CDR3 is TGTGCCAGCAAGAAACCGGGACGGAACACCGGGGAGCTGTTTTTT. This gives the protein CASKKPGRNTGELFF.

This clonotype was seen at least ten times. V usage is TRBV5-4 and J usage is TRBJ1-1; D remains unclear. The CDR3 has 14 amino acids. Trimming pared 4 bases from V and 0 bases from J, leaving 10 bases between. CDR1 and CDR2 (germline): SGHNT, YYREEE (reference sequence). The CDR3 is CASSPAGMNTEAFF. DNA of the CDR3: TGTGCCAGCAGCCCGGCCGGGATGAACACTGAAGCTTTCTTT.

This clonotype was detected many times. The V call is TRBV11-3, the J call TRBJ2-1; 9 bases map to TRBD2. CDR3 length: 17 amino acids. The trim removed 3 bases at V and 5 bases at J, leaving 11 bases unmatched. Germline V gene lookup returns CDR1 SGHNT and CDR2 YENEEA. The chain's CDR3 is CASSFDSGGPINNEQFF. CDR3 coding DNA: TGTGCCAGCAGCTTCGATAGCGGGGGTCCGATCAACAATGAGCAGTTCTTC.

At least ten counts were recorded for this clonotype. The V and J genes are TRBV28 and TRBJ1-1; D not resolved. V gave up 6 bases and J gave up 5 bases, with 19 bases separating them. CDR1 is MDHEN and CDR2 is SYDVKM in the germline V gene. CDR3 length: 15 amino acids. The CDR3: CASRPPGRRTTEAFF. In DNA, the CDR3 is TGTGCCAGCAGACCCCCGGGCCGGAGAACGACTGAAGCTTTCTTT.

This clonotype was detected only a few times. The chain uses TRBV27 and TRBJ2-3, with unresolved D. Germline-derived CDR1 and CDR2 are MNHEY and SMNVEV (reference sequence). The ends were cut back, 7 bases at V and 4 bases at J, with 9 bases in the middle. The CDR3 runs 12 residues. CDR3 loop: CASMKSPDTQYF. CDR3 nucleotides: TGTGCCAGCATGAAGTCCCCAGATACGCAGTATTTT.

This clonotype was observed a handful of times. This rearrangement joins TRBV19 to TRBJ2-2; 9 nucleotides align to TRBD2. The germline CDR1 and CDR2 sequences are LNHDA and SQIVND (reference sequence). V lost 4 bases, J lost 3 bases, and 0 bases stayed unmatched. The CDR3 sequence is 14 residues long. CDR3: CASSSGGDTGELFF. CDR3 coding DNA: TGTGCCAGTAGTAGCGGGGGGGACACCGGGGAGCTGTTTTTT.

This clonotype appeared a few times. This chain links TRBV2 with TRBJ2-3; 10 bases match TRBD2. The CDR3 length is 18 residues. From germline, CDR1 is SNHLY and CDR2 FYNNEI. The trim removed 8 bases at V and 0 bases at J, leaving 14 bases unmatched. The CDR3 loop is CASSPQRTSGQSTDTQYF. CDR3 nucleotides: TGTGCCAGCTCACCTCAAAGGACTAGCGGACAAAGCACAGATACGCAGTATTTT.

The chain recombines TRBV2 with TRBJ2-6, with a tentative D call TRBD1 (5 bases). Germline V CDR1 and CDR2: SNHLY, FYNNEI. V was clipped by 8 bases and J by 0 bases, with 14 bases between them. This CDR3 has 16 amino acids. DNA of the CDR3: TGTGCCAGCTCTACCTGGACAACCTCTGGGGCCAACGTCCTGACTTTC. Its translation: CASSTWTTSGANVLTF.

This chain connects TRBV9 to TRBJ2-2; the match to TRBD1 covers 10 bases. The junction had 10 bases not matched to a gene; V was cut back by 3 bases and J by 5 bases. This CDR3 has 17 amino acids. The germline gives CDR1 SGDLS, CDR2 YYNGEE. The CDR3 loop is CASSAYDRGRITGELFF. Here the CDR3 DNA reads TGTGCCAGCAGCGCCTACGACAGGGGGCGAATTACCGGGGAGCTGTTTTTT.

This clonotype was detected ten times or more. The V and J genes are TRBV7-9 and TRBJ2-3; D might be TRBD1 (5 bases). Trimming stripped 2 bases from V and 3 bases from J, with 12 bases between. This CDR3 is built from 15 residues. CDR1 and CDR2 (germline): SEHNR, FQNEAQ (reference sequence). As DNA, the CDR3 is TGTGCCAGCAGCTTATCCGCCAGGGAAACAGATACGCAGTATTTT. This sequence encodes CASSLSARETDTQYF.

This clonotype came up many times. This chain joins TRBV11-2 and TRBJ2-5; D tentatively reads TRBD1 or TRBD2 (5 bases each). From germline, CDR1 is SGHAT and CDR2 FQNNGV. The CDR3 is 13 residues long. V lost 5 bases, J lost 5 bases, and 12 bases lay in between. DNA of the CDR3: TGTGCCAGCAGCGGGGGTGGACGGGAGACCCAGTACTTC. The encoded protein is CASSGGGRETQYF.

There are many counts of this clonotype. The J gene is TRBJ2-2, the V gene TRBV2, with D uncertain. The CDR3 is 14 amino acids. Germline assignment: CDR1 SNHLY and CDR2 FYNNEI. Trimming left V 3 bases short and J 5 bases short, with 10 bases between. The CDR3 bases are TGTGCCAGCAGTGAGGTCAGGTCGACCGGGGAGCTGTTTTTT. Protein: CASSEVRSTGELFF.

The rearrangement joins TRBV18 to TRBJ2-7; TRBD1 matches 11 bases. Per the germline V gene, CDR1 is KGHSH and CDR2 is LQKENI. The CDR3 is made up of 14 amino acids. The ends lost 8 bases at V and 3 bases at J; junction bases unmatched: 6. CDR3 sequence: CASGAGTGGYEQYF. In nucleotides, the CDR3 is TGTGCCAGCGGAGCCGGGACAGGGGGCTACGAGCAGTACTTC.